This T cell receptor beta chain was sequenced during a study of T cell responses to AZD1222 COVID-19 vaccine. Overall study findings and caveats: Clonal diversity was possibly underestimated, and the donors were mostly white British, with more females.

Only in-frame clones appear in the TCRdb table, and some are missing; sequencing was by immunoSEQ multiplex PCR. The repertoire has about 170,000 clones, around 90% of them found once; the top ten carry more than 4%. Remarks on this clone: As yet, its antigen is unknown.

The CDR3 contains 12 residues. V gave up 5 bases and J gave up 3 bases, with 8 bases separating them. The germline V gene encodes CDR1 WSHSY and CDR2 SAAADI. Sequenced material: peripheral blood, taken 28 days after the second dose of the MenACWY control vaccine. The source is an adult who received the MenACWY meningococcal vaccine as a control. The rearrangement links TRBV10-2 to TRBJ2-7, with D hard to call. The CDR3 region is CASSLINYEQYF. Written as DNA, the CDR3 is TGCGCCAGCAGTTTGATCAACTACGAGCAGTACTTC.